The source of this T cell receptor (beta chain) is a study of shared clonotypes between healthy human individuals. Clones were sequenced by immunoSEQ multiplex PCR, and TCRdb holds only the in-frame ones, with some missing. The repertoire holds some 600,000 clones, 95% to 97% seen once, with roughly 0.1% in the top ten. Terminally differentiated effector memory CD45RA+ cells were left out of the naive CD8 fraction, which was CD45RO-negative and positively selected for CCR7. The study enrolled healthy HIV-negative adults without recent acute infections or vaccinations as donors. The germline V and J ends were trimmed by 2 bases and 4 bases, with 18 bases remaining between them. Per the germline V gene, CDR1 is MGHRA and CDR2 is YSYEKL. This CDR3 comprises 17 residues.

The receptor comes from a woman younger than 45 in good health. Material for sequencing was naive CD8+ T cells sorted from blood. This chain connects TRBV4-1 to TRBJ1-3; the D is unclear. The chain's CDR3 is CASSQRDGSLGGNTIYF. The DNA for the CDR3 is TGCGCCAGCAGCCAAAGAGACGGATCTTTAGGCGGAAACACCATATATTTT.